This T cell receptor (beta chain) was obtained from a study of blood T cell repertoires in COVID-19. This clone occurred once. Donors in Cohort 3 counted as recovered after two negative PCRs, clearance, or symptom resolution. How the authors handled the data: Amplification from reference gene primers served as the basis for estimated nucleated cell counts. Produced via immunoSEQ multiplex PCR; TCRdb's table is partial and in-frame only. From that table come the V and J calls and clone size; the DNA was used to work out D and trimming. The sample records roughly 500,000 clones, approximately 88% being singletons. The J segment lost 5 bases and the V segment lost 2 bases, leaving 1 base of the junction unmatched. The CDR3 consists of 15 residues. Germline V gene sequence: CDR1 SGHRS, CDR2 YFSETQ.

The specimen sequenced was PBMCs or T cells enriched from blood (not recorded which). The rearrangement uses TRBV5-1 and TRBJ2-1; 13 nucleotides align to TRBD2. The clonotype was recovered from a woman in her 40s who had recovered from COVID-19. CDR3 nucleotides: TGCGCCAGCAGCTTCGGACTAGCGGGAGACAATGAGCAGTTCTTC. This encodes CASSFGLAGDNEQFF.